One and the same sample provided the 11 T cell receptor beta chains below, sequenced in a study of T cells after posttransplantation cyclophosphamide. Sequencing used immunoSEQ multiplex PCR; TCRdb keeps in-frame clones, though not all of them. Found here are 47,000 or so clones, approximately 90% of them singletons; the top ten hold 3% to 3.5%. The specimen was PBMCs. The receptors were gathered from a woman aged 45-65 years in good health and a related stem cell transplant donor.

The chain recombines TRBV7-8 with TRBJ1-5; a possible D gene is TRBD1 (6 bases). V lost 5 bases and J 3 bases, leaving 17 bases between the germline ends. Germline values: CDR1 SGHVS, CDR2 FQNEAQ. The CDR3 covers 16 residues. CDR3 loop: CASSPWGGGPNQPQHF. The CDR3 coding sequence is TGTGCCAGCAGCCCATGGGGAGGGGGGCCCAATCAGCCCCAGCATTTT.

The chain couples TRBV19 to TRBJ2-1; 9 bases are a match to TRBD2. The CDR3 totals 16 residues. The V gene end was trimmed by 4 bases and the J gene end by 4 bases; junction bases not matched to a gene: 8. Per the germline V gene, CDR1 is LNHDA and CDR2 is SQIVND (reference sequence). CDR3 nucleotides: TGTGCCAGTAGTACCCCACCTAGCGGGGTGTACAATGAGCAGTTCTTC. It specifies CASSTPPSGVYNEQFF. Variable domain in full (rest from reference TRBV19 and TRBJ2-1): DGGITQSPKYLFRKEGQNVTLSCEQNLNHDAMYWYRQDPGQGLRLIYYSQIVNDFQKGDIAEGYSVSREKKESFPLTVTSAQKNPTAFYLCASSTPPSGVYNEQFFGPGTRLTVL.

This clone occurred once. The chain combines TRBV7-9 with TRBJ2-7; D might be TRBD1 (5 bases). From germline, CDR1 is SEHNR and CDR2 FQNEAQ (reference sequence). This CDR3 region has 14 residues. V was shortened by 5 bases and J by 2 bases, with 13 bases between the two germline ends. This CDR3 reads CASSQDSYTYEQYF. The DNA of the CDR3 is TGTGCCAGCAGCCAAGACAGCTATACCTACGAGCAGTACTTC. Complete variable domain (other parts from reference TRBV7-9 and TRBJ2-7): DTGVSQNPRHKITKRGQNVTFRCDPISEHNRLYWYRQTLGQGPEFLTYFQNEAQLEKSRLLSDRFSAERPKGSFSTLEIQRTEQGDSAMYLCASSQDSYTYEQYFGPGTRLTVT.

This rearrangement joins TRBV18 to TRBJ2-5; 7 bases fit TRBD1. Germline assignment: CDR1 KGHSH and CDR2 LQKENI. This CDR3 has 15 residues. The junction had 4 bases not matched to a gene; V was cut back by 0 bases and J by 3 bases. As DNA, the CDR3 is TGTGCCAGCTCACCACCGCTGACAGGGAAAGAGACCCAGTACTTC. It is translated as CASSPPLTGKETQYF.

The V gene is TRBV18, the J gene TRBJ1-5; possible D gene TRBD1, 5 bases. This CDR3 region has 15 residues. Germline V lookup: CDR1 KGHSH, CDR2 LQKENI. Trimming stripped 3 bases from V and 0 bases from J, with 9 bases between. CDR3 sequence: CASSPAGGSNQPQHF. The CDR3 DNA sequence: TGTGCCAGCTCACCGGCCGGGGGTAGCAATCAGCCCCAGCATTTT.

This clone occurred once. The chain links TRBV7-9 to TRBJ1-2, with no clear D. Per the germline V gene, CDR1 is SEHNR and CDR2 is FQNEAQ (reference sequence). This CDR3 contains 14 residues. Trimming cost V 5 bases and J 1 base, with 11 bases left between them. The CDR3 DNA reads as TGTGCCAGCAGCGCCCGGTCTTTTAACTATGGCTACACCTTC. This sequence encodes CASSARSFNYGYTF.

The chain is built from TRBV2 and TRBJ1-4; no clear D gene. V was shortened by 2 bases and J by 6 bases, with 10 bases between the two germline ends. The CDR3 has 14 amino acids. CDR1 and CDR2 (germline): SNHLY, FYNNEI. DNA of the CDR3: TGTGCCAGCAGTGAAATCCGGGGTGATGAAAAACTGTTTTTT. Amino acid sequence: CASSEIRGDEKLFF.

V and J are TRBV6-1 and TRBJ2-7; 12 bases agree with TRBD2. The germline V gene has CDR1 MNHNS and CDR2 SASEGT. The CDR3 runs to 13 residues. The V and J ends lost 7 bases and 7 bases, in that order; junction bases with no gene match: 5. The CDR3 is CASIRTSGTEQYF. The DNA of the CDR3 is TGTGCCAGCATTCGGACTAGCGGGACTGAGCAGTACTTC.

This clone showed up just once. The chain has TRBV9 and TRBJ2-1, with 7 bases matching TRBD2. Germline V gene data show CDR1 as SGDLS and CDR2 as YYNGEE. This CDR3 region has 14 residues. V was pared by 0 bases and J by 4 bases, with 1 base of the junction left unmatched. This CDR3 is CASSVGGSYNEQFF. In DNA form, the CDR3 reads TGTGCCAGCAGCGTAGGCGGGAGTTACAATGAGCAGTTCTTC. Filled out from reference TRBV9 and TRBJ2-1, the complete variable domain reads DSGVTQTPKHLITATGQRVTLRCSPRSGDLSVYWYQQSLDQGLQFLIQYYNGEERAKGNILERFSAQQFPDLHSELNLSSLELGDSALYFCASSVGGSYNEQFFGPGTRLTVL.

This clone has more than one count but fewer than ten. This chain connects TRBV28 to TRBJ2-1, with D unclear. Germline lookup yields CDR1 MDHEN and CDR2 SYDVKM. CDR3 length: 12 amino acids. Trimming left V 5 bases short and J 6 bases short, with 8 bases between. CDR3 nucleotide sequence: TGTGCCAGCAGTCAAGAGTTCAATGAGCAGTTCTTC. As protein: CASSQEFNEQFF.

The rearrangement joins TRBV27 to TRBJ1-5; D is unresolved. From germline, CDR1 is MNHEY and CDR2 SMNVEV (reference sequence). V shed 5 bases and J shed 3 bases, with 26 bases lying between them. The length of the CDR3 is 19 residues. The CDR3 bases are TGTGCCAGCAGTGACTCCGGCAGAGATTGGGTAGTGAACAATCAGCCCCAGCATTTT. As protein: CASSDSGRDWVVNNQPQHF.